The 24 T cell receptor beta chains presented below share a single source sample, sequenced in a study of blood T cell repertoires in COVID-19. Profiled with immunoSEQ multiplex PCR; TCRdb holds only in-frame clones, not every one. The table has about 70,000 clones, around 90% seen once. Sequenced input: peripheral blood. The receptors shown here come from a woman aged 18-29 years with acute or convalescent COVID-19.

The CDR3 nucleotides read TGTGCCAGCAGCTTAGCAACTCACAATGAGCAGTTCTTC. Protein: CASSLATHNEQFF. The V gene is TRBV7-8, the J gene TRBJ2-1; D gene uncertain. CDR1 and CDR2 from the germline V gene are SGHVS and FQNEAQ. V was trimmed by 0 bases and J by 5 bases, leaving 5 bases between them. The CDR3 spans 13 residues.

This clone was seen just once. The chain employs TRBV6-4 and TRBJ2-2; 7 bases agree with TRBD2. Germline V gene lookup returns CDR1 MRHNA and CDR2 SNTAGT. V lost 5 bases, J lost 1 base, and 4 bases stayed unmatched. The CDR3 contains 15 residues. The CDR3 bases are TGTGCCAGCAGTCCCGGGAGGCTGAACACCGGGGAGCTGTTTTTT. Its protein product is CASSPGRLNTGELFF.

The chain couples TRBV19 to TRBJ2-7; D possibly corresponds to TRBD1 (6 bases). The CDR3 consists of 15 residues. V was pared by 5 bases and J by 7 bases, with 21 bases between. Germline CDR1 and CDR2: LNHDA and SQIVND (reference sequence). CDR3 nucleotides: TGTGCCAGTAGTCGCCTCTTCAGGGGATCGGAAGAGCAGTACTTC. This encodes CASSRLFRGSEEQYF.

This chain uses TRBV5-6 with TRBJ2-5; 12 bases align to TRBD2. This CDR3 is built from 16 residues. The V segment lost 1 base and the J segment 5 bases; nucleotides outside the gene matches: 6. Germline V lookup: CDR1 SGHDT, CDR2 YYEEEE. The CDR3 bases are TGTGCCAGCAGCTTGCTGACTAGCGGGAGTTGGGAGACCCAGTACTTC. Translation gives CASSLLTSGSWETQYF. Variable domain in full (rest from reference TRBV5-6 and TRBJ2-5): DAGVTQSPTHLIKTRGQQVTLRCSPKSGHDTVSWYQQALGQGPQFIFQYYEEEERQRGNFPDRFSGHQFPNYSSELNVNALLLGDSALYLCASSLLTSGSWETQYFGPGTRLLVL.

The chain links TRBV19 to TRBJ1-5; TRBD1 might be the D (5 bases). V lost 7 bases, J lost 6 bases, and 16 bases lay in between. CDR3 length: 14 amino acids. Germline V lookup: CDR1 LNHDA, CDR2 SQIVND (reference sequence). The CDR3 nucleotides are TGTGCCAGTAACCAACGGCGGGGCAGTCAGCCCCAGCATTTT. Its protein product is CASNQRRGSQPQHF.

The chain combines TRBV7-9 with TRBJ1-4; a possible D gene is TRBD1 (6 bases). Between the trimmed V and J ends, which lost 1 base and 10 bases, there was a span of 16 bases. The CDR3 covers 15 residues. Germline V gene sequence: CDR1 SEHNR, CDR2 FQNEAQ (reference sequence). The CDR3 loop reads CASSLEVDREAKLFF. The DNA for the CDR3 is TGTGCCAGCAGCTTAGAAGTGGACAGAGAGGCAAAACTGTTTTTT.

The chain joins TRBV5-1 to TRBJ1-1; D is ambiguous. The CDR3 is 13 residues long. Looked up from germline, CDR1 is SGHRS and CDR2 is YFSETQ. Trimming left V 0 bases short and J 4 bases short, with 7 bases between. The CDR3 DNA reads TGCGCCAGCAGCTTGGTCGTTAGCACTGAAGCTTTCTTT. This translates into CASSLVVSTEAFF.

A few counts support this clone. The chain carries TRBV27 and TRBJ2-7; 9 nucleotides match TRBD2. This CDR3 is built from 14 residues. Trimming removed 3 bases from V and 2 bases from J; junction bases left unmatched: 2. Per the germline V gene, CDR1 is MNHEY and CDR2 is SMNVEV (reference sequence). CDR3 DNA sequence: TGTGCCAGCAGTTTCGCGGGAGGGACCTACGAGCAGTACTTC. Protein sequence: CASSFAGGTYEQYF.

This chain connects TRBV7-9 to TRBJ2-3; D may be TRBD2 (5 bases). Looked up from germline, CDR1 is SEHNR and CDR2 is FQNEAQ (reference sequence). The CDR3 consists of 14 residues. Trimming removed 1 base at V and 6 bases at J, with 11 bases between. DNA of the CDR3: TGTGCCAGCAGCTTAGAGAGGGAACGCGATACGCAGTATTTT. Its translation is CASSLERERDTQYF.

This sequence joins TRBV9 and TRBJ2-3, with 10 bases that match TRBD1. CDR3 length equals 16 residues. CDR1 and CDR2 (germline): SGDLS, YYNGEE. V lost 2 bases to trimming and J lost 3 bases; unmatched junction nucleotides: 6. This CDR3 reads CASSVGTGEGTDTQYF. The CDR3, as DNA: TGTGCCAGCAGCGTGGGGACAGGGGAAGGGACAGATACGCAGTATTTT. Full variable domain (missing parts from reference TRBV9 and TRBJ2-3): DSGVTQTPKHLITATGQRVTLRCSPRSGDLSVYWYQQSLDQGLQFLIQYYNGEERAKGNILERFSAQQFPDLHSELNLSSLELGDSALYFCASSVGTGEGTDTQYFGPGTRLTVL.

This chain uses TRBV15 with TRBJ2-5; D might be TRBD1 (6 bases). Trimming pared 5 bases from V and 2 bases from J, leaving 12 bases between. The CDR3 loop spans 14 amino acids. Germline loops: CDR1 LNHNV, CDR2 YYDKDF (reference sequence). CDR3 region: CATSLNRAQETQYF. Here the CDR3 DNA reads TGTGCCACCAGCTTAAACAGGGCTCAAGAGACCCAGTACTTC.

The V and J genes are TRBV7-2 and TRBJ2-2, with D perhaps TRBD1 (6 bases). The CDR3 contains 14 residues. Germline-derived CDR1 and CDR2 are SGHTA and FQGNSA. Between the trimmed V and J ends, which lost 4 bases and 6 bases, there was a span of 12 bases. In DNA form, the CDR3 reads TGTGCCAGCAGCTCGCCCGGACAGCCCGGGGAGCTGTTTTTT. Its translation is CASSSPGQPGELFF. Based on the CDR3 plus reference TRBV7-2 and TRBJ2-2, the full variable domain is GAGVSQSPSNKVTEKGKDVELRCDPISGHTALYWYRQSLGQGLEFLIYFQGNSAPDKSGLPSDRFSAERTGGSVSTLTIQRTQQEDSAVYLCASSSPGQPGELFFGEGSRLTVL.

The rearrangement joins TRBV29-1 to TRBJ1-1; D is undetermined. V was pared by 3 bases and J by 1 base, with 9 bases between. Germline CDR1 reads SQVTM; CDR2 reads ANQGSEA. The CDR3 is 13 amino acids. CDR3 in amino acids: CSVDDGRNTEAFF. The CDR3 DNA is TGCAGCGTTGATGATGGCAGGAACACTGAAGCTTTCTTT.

The rearrangement uses TRBV27 and TRBJ1-5; perhaps TRBD1 as D (6 bases). The length of the CDR3 is 15 residues. From germline, CDR1 is MNHEY and CDR2 SMNVEV (reference sequence). Trimming left V 4 bases short and J 4 bases short, with 14 bases between. This CDR3 is CASSSKGGLNQPQHF. CDR3 bases: TGTGCCAGCAGTTCTAAGGGGGGGCTGAATCAGCCCCAGCATTTT.

The rearrangement uses TRBV2 and TRBJ1-1; D is ambiguous. Germline V gene lookup returns CDR1 SNHLY and CDR2 FYNNEI. The CDR3 length is 14 residues. Trimming removed 1 base at V and 1 base at J, with 7 bases between. Written as DNA, the CDR3 is TGTGCCAGCAGTGAAGACGGCGGGAACACTGAAGCTTTCTTT. The encoded protein is CASSEDGGNTEAFF.

The chain joins TRBV9 to TRBJ2-3; 14 bases are a match to TRBD2. Germline lookup yields CDR1 SGDLS and CDR2 YYNGEE. The CDR3 contains 16 residues. V shed 2 bases and J 5 bases; nucleotides not matched to a gene: 4. The chain's CDR3 is CASSVGLAGEIDTQYF. The CDR3 DNA reads as TGTGCCAGCAGCGTGGGACTAGCGGGAGAAATAGATACGCAGTATTTT.

The chain employs TRBV12-5 and TRBJ2-7, with TRBD1 identical over 9 bases. Germline V gives CDR1 LGHNT, CDR2 FRNRAP. The CDR3 loop spans 16 amino acids. After removal of 1 base from V and 2 bases from J, the junction contained 6 bases not matched to a gene. Here the CDR3 reads CASGLAAGTGTYEQYF. The CDR3 DNA follows: TGTGCTAGTGGTTTGGCCGCCGGGACAGGGACCTACGAGCAGTACTTC.

The chain is built from TRBV30 and TRBJ2-1, with a tentative D call TRBD2 (5 bases). This CDR3 comprises 14 residues. Trimming shortened V by 0 bases and J by 6 bases, and 12 bases separated the two germline ends. The germline CDR1 and CDR2 sequences are GTSNPN and SVGIG (reference sequence). The CDR3 DNA follows: TGTGCCTGGAGTGTTATGGACTCTCTCAATGAGCAGTTCTTC. Translated, it gives CAWSVMDSLNEQFF.

The gene calls are TRBV6-5 and TRBJ1-6, with 7 bases lining up with TRBD1. Trimming took 2 bases from V and 8 from J; bases not matched to a gene: 6. The CDR3 has 15 residues. The V gene's germline CDR1 is MNHEY and CDR2 SVGAGI. DNA for the CDR3: TGTGCCAGCAGTTACAATCCAGGGGGGCATTCACCCCTCCACTTT. Protein product: CASSYNPGGHSPLHF.

The CDR3 bases are TGCGCCAGCAGCCCAGCCGGGACTAGCGATGAGCAGTTCTTC. Translation gives CASSPAGTSDEQFF. This chain joins TRBV5-1 and TRBJ2-1; 10 nucleotides match TRBD2. With V trimmed by 4 bases and J by 8 bases, 6 bases remained unmatched. The CDR3 length is 14 residues. The germline CDR1 and CDR2 sequences are SGHRS and YFSETQ.

This clone showed up just once. This chain uses TRBV18 with TRBJ1-3, with 7 bases matching TRBD1. Germline V gives CDR1 KGHSH, CDR2 LQKENI. The CDR3 totals 17 residues. After removal of 3 bases from V and 7 bases from J, the junction contained 15 bases not matched to a gene. CDR3: CASSPSGGSATRNTIYF. The CDR3 nucleotides read TGTGCCAGCTCACCCTCAGGGGGGAGTGCTACTCGGAACACCATATATTTT.

The V and J genes are TRBV4-2 and TRBJ1-5, with 11 bases aligning to TRBD1. The CDR3 spans 16 residues. Germline values: CDR1 LGHNA, CDR2 YNFKEQ. J gave up 4 bases and V 3 bases, and 5 bases lay outside the gene matches. CDR3 sequence (DNA): TGTGCCAGCAGCCAGGCGGGACAGGGGGAAAATCAGCCCCAGCATTTT. It codes for CASSQAGQGENQPQHF.

The chain carries TRBV5-1 and TRBJ1-2; TRBD1 might be the D (6 bases). CDR3 length: 14 residues. V lost 6 bases and J lost 4, with 16 bases in between. Germline-derived CDR1 and CDR2 are SGHRS and YFSETQ. For the CDR3, the DNA is TGCGCCAGCACCCTGACGCGGGGGGCCTATGGCTACACCTTC. Its translation: CASTLTRGAYGYTF.

The rearrangement uses TRBV18 and TRBJ1-2; 7 nucleotides match TRBD1. Germline-derived CDR1 and CDR2 are KGHSH and LQKENI. Trimming removed 3 bases from V and 2 bases from J; junction bases left unmatched: 3. The CDR3 is made up of 14 amino acids. The CDR3 DNA sequence: TGTGCCAGCTCACCGACAGGGAGCAACTATGGCTACACCTTC. Protein: CASSPTGSNYGYTF.